The sequence of this T cell receptor beta chain was determined in a study of T cells in Graves' hyperthyroidism and ophthalmopathy. V shed 3 bases and J 8 bases; nucleotides not matched to a gene: 8. Per the germline V gene, CDR1 is MNHEY and CDR2 is SMNVEV (reference sequence). The CDR3 is made up of 16 amino acids. Overall study results and limits: A model using 13 V-J features told ophthalmopathy apart from stable hyperthyroidism. Most clonotypes expanded in thyroid above 0.001 were likewise present in blood.

Amplified TCR beta CDR3 regions came from RNA transcripts. The HTBI primer set served for first-round RT-PCR of the TCR CDR3. TCRdb ran MiXCR on the multiplex PCR reads and lists one entry per CDR3 protein. The data hold 310,000 or so distinct CDR3 sequences, with over 15% observed a single time. Each ophthalmopathy patient scored at least 3 on the Clinical Activity Score and at least 4 on NOSPECS grade, with duration under 3 months. Exclusion of patients followed from uncontrolled infection, other autoimmune disease, pregnancy or lactation. This clonotype came up many times. Its antigen is not known.

Sequences were obtained from blood. The chain combines TRBV27 with TRBJ2-1; 12 nucleotides align to TRBD1. The source of this sequence is a woman aged 55-75 years with Graves' ophthalmopathy. CDR3 region: CASSLGTGGVKDEQFF. The DNA of the CDR3 is TGTGCCAGCAGTTTGGGGACAGGGGGCGTTAAGGATGAGCAGTTCTTC.